This T cell receptor (beta chain) was sequenced during a study of OX40 agonist ivuxolimab in advanced cancers. Study-level findings and limits: Not determined was the antigen specificity of the expanded peripheral T cells.

This clone was seen more than once but under ten times. What it binds is not known. Produced via immunoSEQ multiplex PCR; TCRdb's table is partial and in-frame only. The table lists some 70,000 clones, around 80% of them singletons. Germline loops: CDR1 SGHNT, CDR2 YYREEE (reference sequence). V was clipped by 0 bases and J by 7 bases, with 18 bases between them. The CDR3 length is 16 residues. This TCR was recovered from an adult with an advanced solid tumor such as melanoma, head and neck, liver or kidney cancer. The specimen comprised CD4+ or CD8+ T cells sorted from blood, sampled in a trial of the OX40 agonist ivuxolimab. This chain links TRBV5-4 with TRBJ2-3; D not resolved. The CDR3 spells CASSLDIGSSGNTQYF. DNA for the CDR3: TGTGCCAGCAGCTTGGATATAGGGTCGAGTGGGAATACGCAGTATTTT.